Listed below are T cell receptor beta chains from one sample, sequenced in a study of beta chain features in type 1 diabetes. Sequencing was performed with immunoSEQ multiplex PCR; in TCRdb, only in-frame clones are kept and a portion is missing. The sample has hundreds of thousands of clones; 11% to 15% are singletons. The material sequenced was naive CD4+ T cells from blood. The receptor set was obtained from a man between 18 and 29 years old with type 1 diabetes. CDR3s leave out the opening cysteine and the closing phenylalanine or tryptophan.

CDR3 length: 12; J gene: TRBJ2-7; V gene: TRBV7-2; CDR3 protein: ASSLGGGAYEQY
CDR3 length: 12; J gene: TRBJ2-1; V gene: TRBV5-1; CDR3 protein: ASSLGGSYNEQF
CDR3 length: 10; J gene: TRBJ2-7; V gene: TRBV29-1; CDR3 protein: SVASSSYEQY
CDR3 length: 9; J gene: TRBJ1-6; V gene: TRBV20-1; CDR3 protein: SASLGSPLH
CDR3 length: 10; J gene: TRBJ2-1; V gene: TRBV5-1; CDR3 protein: ASSHPGNEQF
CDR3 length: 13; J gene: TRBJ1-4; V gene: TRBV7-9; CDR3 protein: ASSSPGGSNEKLF
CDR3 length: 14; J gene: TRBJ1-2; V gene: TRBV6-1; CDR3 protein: ASSVNWWTATYGYT
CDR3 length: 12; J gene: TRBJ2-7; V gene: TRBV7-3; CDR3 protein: ASSLGPGYYEQY
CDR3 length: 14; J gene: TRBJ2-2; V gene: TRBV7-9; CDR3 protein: ASSPRRAPNTGELF
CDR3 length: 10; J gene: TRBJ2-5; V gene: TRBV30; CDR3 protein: AWSPPDRAQY
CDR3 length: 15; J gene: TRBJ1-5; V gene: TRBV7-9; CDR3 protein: ASSFTGGTGGNQPQH
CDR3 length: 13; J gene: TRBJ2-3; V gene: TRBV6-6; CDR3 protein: ASSYFAGGGDTQY
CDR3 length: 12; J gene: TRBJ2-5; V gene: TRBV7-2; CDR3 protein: ASSLQRGMETQY
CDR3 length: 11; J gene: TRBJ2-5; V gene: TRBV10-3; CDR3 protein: AARDAGGETQY
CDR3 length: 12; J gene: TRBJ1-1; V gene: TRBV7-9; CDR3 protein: ASSPPFLGTEAF
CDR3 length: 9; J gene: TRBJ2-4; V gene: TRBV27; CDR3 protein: ASSSKNIQY
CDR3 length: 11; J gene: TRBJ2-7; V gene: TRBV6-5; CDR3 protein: ASKAGFSYEQY
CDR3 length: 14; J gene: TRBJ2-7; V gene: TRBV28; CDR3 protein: ASSIGDGDFAYEQY
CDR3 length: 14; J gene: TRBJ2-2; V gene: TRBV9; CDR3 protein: ASTYSGTRGTGELF
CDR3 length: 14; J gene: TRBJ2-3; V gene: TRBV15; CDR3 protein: ATSSSTGPPKDTQY
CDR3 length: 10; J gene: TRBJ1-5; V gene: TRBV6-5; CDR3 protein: ASSADNQPQH
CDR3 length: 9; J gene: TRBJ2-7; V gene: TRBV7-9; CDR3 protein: SSSQGGEQY
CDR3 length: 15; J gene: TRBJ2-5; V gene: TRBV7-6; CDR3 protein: ASSPQMTSGFQETQY
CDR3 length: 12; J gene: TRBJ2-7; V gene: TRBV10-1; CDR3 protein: ASSESGESYEQY
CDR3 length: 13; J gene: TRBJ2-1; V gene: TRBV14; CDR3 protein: ASSLTGLPVLEQF
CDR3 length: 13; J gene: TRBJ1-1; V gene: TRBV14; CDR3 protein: ASSQGTAGRAEAF
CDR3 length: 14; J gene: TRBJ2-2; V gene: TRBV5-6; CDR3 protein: ASSLQGATNTGELF
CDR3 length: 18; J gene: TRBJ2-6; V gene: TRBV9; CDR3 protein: ASSVGQGALLWAGANVLT
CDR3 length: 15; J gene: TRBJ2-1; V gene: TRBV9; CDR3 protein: ASSVAFGTSGINEQF
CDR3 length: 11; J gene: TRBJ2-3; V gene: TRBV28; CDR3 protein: ASSFGYTDTQY
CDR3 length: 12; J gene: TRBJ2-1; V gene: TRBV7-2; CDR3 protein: ASSLASETSSLF
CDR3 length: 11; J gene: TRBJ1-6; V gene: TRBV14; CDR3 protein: ASNPGLRSPLH
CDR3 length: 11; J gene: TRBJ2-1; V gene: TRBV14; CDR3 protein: ASSQVTGPQEF
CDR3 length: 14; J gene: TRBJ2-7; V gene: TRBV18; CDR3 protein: ASSPLGPASSYEQY
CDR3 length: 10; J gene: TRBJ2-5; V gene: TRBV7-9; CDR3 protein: ASSLRSETQY
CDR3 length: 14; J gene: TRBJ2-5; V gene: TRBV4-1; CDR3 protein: ASSQAPPPLQETQY
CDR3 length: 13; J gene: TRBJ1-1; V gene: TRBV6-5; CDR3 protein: ASSYGPRGGTEAF
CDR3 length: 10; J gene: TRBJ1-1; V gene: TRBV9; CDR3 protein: ASSSRGGEAF
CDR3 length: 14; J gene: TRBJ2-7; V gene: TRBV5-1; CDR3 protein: ASSRRTEATGTEQY
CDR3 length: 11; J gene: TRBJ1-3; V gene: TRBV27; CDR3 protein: ASLVVAGNTIY
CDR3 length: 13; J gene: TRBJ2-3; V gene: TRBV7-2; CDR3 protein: ASSRLPLGTDTQY
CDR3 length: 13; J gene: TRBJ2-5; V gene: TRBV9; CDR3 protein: ASSVAPGAAETQY
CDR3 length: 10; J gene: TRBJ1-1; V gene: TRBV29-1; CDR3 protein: SVSRVDTEAF
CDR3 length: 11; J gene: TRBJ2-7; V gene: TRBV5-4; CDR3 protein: ASSSMDRSEQY
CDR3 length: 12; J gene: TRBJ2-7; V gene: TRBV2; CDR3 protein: ASTADGGSYEQY
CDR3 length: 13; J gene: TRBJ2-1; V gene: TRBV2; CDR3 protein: ASKLQQRIYNEQF
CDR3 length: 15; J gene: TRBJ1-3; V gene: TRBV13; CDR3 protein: ASSLDRGVRAGNTIY
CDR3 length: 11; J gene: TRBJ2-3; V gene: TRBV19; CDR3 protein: ATIRQGTDTQY
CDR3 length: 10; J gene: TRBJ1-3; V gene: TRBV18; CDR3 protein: ASSPRMDTIY
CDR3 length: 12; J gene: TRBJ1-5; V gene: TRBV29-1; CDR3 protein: SVEVGGSNQPQH
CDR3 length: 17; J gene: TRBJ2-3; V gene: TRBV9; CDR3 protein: ASSVATGGAGPGTDTQY